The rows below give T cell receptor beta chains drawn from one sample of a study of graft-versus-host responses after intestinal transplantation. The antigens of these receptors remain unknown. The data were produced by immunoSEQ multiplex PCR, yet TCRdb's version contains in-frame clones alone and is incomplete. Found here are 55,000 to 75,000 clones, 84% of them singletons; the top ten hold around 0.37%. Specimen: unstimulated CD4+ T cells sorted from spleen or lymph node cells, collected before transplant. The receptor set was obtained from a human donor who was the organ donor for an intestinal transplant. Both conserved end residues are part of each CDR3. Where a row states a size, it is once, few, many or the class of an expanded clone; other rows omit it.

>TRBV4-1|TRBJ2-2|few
CASSQMPGMGGELFF
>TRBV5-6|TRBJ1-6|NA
CASRPRERGVNSPLHF
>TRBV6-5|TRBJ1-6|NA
CASSYLTRENNSPLHF
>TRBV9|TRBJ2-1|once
CASSVATRERGGGSSYNEQFF
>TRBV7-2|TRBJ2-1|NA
CASSLGRTSGGYNEQFF
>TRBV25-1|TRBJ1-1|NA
CASSPGEGTEAFF
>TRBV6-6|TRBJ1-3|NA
CASIGANSGNTIYF
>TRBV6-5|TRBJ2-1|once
CASRGRDRGLNEQFF
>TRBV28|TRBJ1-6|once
CASSFPGSSYNSPLHF
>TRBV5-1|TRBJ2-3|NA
CASSSGDTDTQYF
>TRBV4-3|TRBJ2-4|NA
CASRRPGLAGAGAKNIQYF
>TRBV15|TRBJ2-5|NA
CATSRDRDRGLLQETQYF
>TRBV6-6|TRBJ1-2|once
CASSGAPGTGDGYTF
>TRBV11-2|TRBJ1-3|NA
CASSLDIGGGNTIYF
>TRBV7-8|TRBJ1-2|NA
CASSEYRPDRIDGYTF
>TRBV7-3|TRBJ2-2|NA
CASSSAGAGELFF
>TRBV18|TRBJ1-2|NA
CASSPTPQGGGVHGYTF
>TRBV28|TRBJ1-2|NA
CASSTRVGVGIGGYTF
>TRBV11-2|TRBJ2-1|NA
CASSSGVLAGDHNEQFF
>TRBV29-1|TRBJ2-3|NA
CSVGQGKVDTQYF
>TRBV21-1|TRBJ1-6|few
CASSKVQVLHF
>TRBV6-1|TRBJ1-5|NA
CASREDPGQPQHF
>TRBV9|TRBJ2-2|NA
CASSVVGGGTGTTTGELFF
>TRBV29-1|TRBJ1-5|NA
CSVVGAGGQPQHF
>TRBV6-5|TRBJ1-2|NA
CASTREGSLYGYTF
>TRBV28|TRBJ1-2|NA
CASSLQGAYGYTF
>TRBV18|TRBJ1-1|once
CASSPGQEPLGGEAFF
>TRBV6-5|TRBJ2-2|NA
CASSWTSANTGELFF
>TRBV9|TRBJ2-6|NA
CASSGGGNSGANVLTF
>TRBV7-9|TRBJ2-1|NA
CASSSYRGHEQFF
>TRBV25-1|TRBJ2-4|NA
CASSEYGWGQAKNIQYF
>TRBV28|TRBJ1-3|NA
CASRSTGERNTIYF
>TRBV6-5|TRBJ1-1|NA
CASRRTGPRPEAFF
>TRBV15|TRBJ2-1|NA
CATSLGLQQFF
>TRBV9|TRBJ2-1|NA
CASSVVGGSYNEQFF
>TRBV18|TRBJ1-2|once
CASSPDSFFGYTF
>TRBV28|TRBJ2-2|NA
CASSPELGQTNTGELFF
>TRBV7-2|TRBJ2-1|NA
CASRDSGTGIPNEQFF
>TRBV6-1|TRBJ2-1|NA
CASSVRGQGGYNEQFF
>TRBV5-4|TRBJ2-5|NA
CASSGGLAGGDETQYF
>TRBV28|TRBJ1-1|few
CASSLSLPQGAEAFF
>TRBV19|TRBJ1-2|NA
CASSSPTGSYGYTF
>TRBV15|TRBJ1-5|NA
CATSRGAVDSNQPQHF
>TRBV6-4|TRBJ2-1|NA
CASSTGTGGFNEQFF
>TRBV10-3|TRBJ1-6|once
CAISVRDNSPLHF
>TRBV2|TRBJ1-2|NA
CASSEIISQTRDGYTF
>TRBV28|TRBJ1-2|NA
CASSFRSGYTF
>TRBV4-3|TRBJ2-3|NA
CASSRSGGGYTDTQYF
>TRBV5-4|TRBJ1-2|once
CASSWGQGYGYTF
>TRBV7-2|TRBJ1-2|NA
CASSLVGTGTAHGYTF
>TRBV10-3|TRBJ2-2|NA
CAIRRVGDTGELFF
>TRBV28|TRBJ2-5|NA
CASSLLAGRETQYF
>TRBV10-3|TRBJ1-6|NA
CAISESEGSSPLHF
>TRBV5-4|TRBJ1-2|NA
CASSLAGYGYTF
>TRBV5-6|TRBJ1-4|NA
CASSWTGGEKLFF
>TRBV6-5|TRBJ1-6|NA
CASSYHRAYNSPLHF
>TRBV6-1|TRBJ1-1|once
CASTPAGNTEAFF
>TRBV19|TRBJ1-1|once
CASSRTGRTEAFF
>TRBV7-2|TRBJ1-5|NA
CASSLEDSSNQPQHF
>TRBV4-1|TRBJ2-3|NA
CASSQATGGVSTDTQYF